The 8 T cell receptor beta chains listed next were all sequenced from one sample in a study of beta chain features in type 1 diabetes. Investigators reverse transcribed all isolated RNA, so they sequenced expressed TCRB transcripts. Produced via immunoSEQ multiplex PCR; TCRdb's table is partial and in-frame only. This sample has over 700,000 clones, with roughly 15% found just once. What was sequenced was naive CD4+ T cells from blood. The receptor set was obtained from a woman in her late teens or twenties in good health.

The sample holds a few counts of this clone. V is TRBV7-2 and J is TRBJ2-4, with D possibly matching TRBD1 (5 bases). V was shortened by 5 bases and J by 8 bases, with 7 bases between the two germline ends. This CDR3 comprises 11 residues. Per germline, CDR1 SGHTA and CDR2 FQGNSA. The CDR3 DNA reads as TGTGCCAGCAGCGGACACGACATTCAGTACTTC. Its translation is CASSGHDIQYF.

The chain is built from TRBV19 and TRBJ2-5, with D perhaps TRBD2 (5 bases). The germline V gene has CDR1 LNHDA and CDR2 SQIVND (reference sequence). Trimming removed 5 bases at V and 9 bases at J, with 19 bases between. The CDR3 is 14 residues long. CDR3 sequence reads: CASSPQTASGAQYF. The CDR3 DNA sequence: TGTGCCAGTAGTCCCCAAACAGCTTCCGGGGCCCAGTACTTC.

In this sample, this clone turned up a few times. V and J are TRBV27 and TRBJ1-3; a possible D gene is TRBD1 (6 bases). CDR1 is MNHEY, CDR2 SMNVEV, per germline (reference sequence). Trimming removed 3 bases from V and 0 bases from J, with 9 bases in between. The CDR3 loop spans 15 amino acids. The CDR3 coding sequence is TGTGCCAGCAGTTTCTCAGGGGACTCTGGAAACACCATATATTTT. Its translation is CASSFSGDSGNTIYF.

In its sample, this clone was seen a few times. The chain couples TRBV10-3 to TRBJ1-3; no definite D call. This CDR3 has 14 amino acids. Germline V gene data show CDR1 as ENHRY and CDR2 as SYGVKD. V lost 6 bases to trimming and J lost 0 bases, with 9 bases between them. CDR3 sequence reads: CAIRGSTSGNTIYF. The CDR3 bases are TGTGCCATCAGGGGGAGCACCTCTGGAAACACCATATATTTT.

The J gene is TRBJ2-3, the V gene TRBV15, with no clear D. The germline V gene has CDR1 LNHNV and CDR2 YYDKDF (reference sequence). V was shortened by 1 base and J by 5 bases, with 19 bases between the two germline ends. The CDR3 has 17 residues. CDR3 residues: CATSRGLGPIRGDTQYF. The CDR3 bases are TGTGCCACCAGCAGAGGTTTGGGTCCCATACGAGGAGATACGCAGTATTTT. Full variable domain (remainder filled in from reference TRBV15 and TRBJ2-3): DAMVIQNPRYQVTQFGKPVTLSCSQTLNHNVMYWYQQKSSQAPKLLFHYYDKDFNNEADTPDNFQSRRPNTSFCFLDIRSPGLGDTAMYLCATSRGLGPIRGDTQYFGPGTRLTVL.

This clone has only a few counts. The CDR3 region is CASSPMALRHEKLFF. The CDR3 nucleotides read TGTGCCAGCTCACCAATGGCCCTAAGGCATGAAAAACTGTTTTTT. The chain combines TRBV18 with TRBJ1-4; D is undetermined. Trimming took 2 bases from V and 6 from J, leaving 13 bases between them. The CDR3 sequence is 15 residues long. Germline V gene data show CDR1 as KGHSH and CDR2 as LQKENI.

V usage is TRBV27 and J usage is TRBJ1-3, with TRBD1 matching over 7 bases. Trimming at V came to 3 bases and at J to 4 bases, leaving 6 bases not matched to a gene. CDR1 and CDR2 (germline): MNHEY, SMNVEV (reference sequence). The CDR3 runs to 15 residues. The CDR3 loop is CASSLTGTVGNTIYF. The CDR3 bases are TGTGCCAGCAGTTTGACCGGGACAGTGGGAAACACCATATATTTT.

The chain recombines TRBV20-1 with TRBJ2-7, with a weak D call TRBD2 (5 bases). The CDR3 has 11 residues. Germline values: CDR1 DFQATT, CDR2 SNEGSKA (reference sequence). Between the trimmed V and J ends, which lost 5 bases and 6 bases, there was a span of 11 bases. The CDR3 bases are TGCAGTGCTTCCAGTCGGGGCGAGCAGTACTTC. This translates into CSASSRGEQYF.